The clone carrying this T cell receptor beta chain was detected a few times. No antigen is known for it. Samples of adjacent lung lacking atypia were obtained no closer than 2 cm to the tumor margin. CDR3 length equals 13 residues. Only in-frame clones appear in the TCRdb table, and some are missing; sequencing was by immunoSEQ multiplex PCR. The sample consists of about 2,800 clones, 30% to 40% of them appearing once. The data were obtained in a study of T cells in localized non-small cell lung cancer. Study conclusions and caveats: A median of 57 clones ranked among the top 100 in tumor appeared in adjacent lung.

The origin of this receptor is a man between 40 and 75 years old with stage I lung adenocarcinoma. The rearrangement joins TRBV1 to TRBJ1-1. TRBV1 is a pseudogene locus. The specimen was normal lung tissue next to the tumor, collected before any cancer treatment. The CDR3 bases are TGCGCCAGCAGCCCCGTGTGGGTGCCTGAAGCTTTCTTT. Protein sequence: CASSPVWVPEAFF.